A single sample is the source of the 18 T cell receptor beta chains below, sequenced in a study of shared T cell receptors in the human thymus (dated by TCRdb to the early 2020s). Receptor amplification or capture employed the immunoSEQ multiplex PCR assay. In its TCRdb copy, this immuneACCESS table keeps in-frame sequences only and misses some clones. Where compared with another copy, unresolved V genes explain less than half of these, and the others have no known cause. This sample holds about 660,000 clones; roughly 90% were observed only once. 0.0085% to 0.012% of the sample belongs to the ten largest clones. These data also featured in a second study, about human thymus T cells.

The sequenced material came from thymocytes. The receptor source for this set is a boy younger than two with a congenital heart defect. Donor details come from another sample of the same person, matched by shared clones.

This clone was seen just once. The chain employs TRBV6-1 and TRBJ2-5; 8 nucleotides agree with TRBD1. The CDR3 is 15 residues long. Germline V CDR1 and CDR2: MNHNS, SASEGT. Unmatched junction bases numbered 6, after V lost 1 base and J lost 5 bases. For the CDR3, the DNA is TGTGCCAGCAGTGAAGACAGGGGGAAATGGGAGACCCAGTACTTC. Translated, it gives CASSEDRGKWETQYF.

The J gene is TRBJ1-5, the V gene TRBV2, with D maybe TRBD1 (5 bases). With 4 bases removed from V and 6 bases from J, the gap between germline ends came to 40 bases. Germline CDR1 reads SNHLY; CDR2 reads FYNNEI. The CDR3 runs to 23 residues. The CDR3: CASSAIWSLRWGAGGEAAQPQHF. The CDR3 DNA is TGTGCCAGCAGTGCCATCTGGAGTCTCCGTTGGGGCGCCGGGGGGGAGGCGGCTCAGCCCCAGCATTTT.

The CDR3 region is CASSFGGQGGYEQYF. In DNA form, the CDR3 reads TGTGCCAGCAGCTTCGGCGGACAGGGAGGCTACGAGCAGTACTTC. The V call is TRBV11-2, the J call TRBJ2-7, with 8 nucleotides matching TRBD1. CDR3 size: 15 residues. Germline CDR1 SGHAT, CDR2 FQNNGV. Germline trimming cut 3 bases from V and 3 bases from J; bases unmatched to any gene: 7.

The rearrangement uses TRBV28 and TRBJ1-4, with D unresolved. The CDR3 spans 15 residues. In germline, CDR1 is MDHEN, CDR2 SYDVKM. Trimming pared 3 bases from V and 7 bases from J, leaving 15 bases between. CDR3 DNA sequence: TGTGCCAGCAGTTTGAGCGTCCCTAACTTTGAAAAACTGTTTTTT. Its translation is CASSLSVPNFEKLFF.

V gene TRBV4-3 combines with J gene TRBJ2-7, with 12 nucleotides matching TRBD2. Per germline, CDR1 LGHNA and CDR2 YSLEER. The CDR3 is 16 residues long. With 0 bases clipped from V and 5 bases from J, the junction kept 5 bases outside the gene matches. CDR3: CASSQEPSGRAHEQYF. In DNA form, the CDR3 reads TGCGCCAGCAGCCAAGAGCCTAGCGGGAGGGCCCACGAGCAGTACTTC.

V gene TRBV21-1 combines with J gene TRBJ1-3; TRBD1, the D gene given by the table, was not confirmed from the DNA. TRBV21-1 is a pseudogene locus. The CDR3 has 13 residues. CDR3 coding DNA: TGTGCCAGCGTGGACAGCTCTGGAAACACCATATATTTT. Its translation is CASVDSSGNTIYF.

The V gene is TRBV6-5, the J gene TRBJ2-7, with D perhaps matching TRBD1 (5 bases). This CDR3 is 16 amino acids long. The V end was cut by 0 bases, the J end by 2 bases, with 14 bases between. From germline, CDR1 is MNHEY and CDR2 SVGAGI. The CDR3 region is CASSYSGLRPTYEQYF. CDR3 in DNA: TGTGCCAGCAGTTACTCGGGGCTAAGACCAACCTACGAGCAGTACTTC.

V is TRBV6-1 and J is TRBJ2-7; 9 bases align to TRBD2. The germline CDR1 and CDR2 sequences are MNHNS and SASEGT. The CDR3 runs to 18 residues. V trimming: 3 bases; J trimming: 2 bases; junction bases outside the gene matches: 14. The CDR3 DNA sequence: TGTGCCAGCAGTGAGAGGCAAGGAAGAGCGGGAGGCACCTACGAGCAGTACTTC. It specifies CASSERQGRAGGTYEQYF.

The V and J genes are TRBV27 and TRBJ1-3; TRBD1 agrees at 8 bases. The CDR3 length is 16 residues. Germline V gene data show CDR1 as MNHEY and CDR2 as SMNVEV (reference sequence). V lost 6 bases to trimming and J lost 0 bases; unmatched junction nucleotides: 7. As DNA, the CDR3 is TGTGCCAGCAGCCCTGGGGACAGGAACTCTGGAAACACCATATATTTT. As protein: CASSPGDRNSGNTIYF.

This clone was seen once. V usage is TRBV6-1 and J usage is TRBJ1-2, with unresolved D. Trimming removed 2 bases from V and 2 bases from J, with 15 bases in between. CDR3 length equals 16 residues. The germline V gene encodes CDR1 MNHNS and CDR2 SASEGT. CDR3 in DNA: TGTGCCAGCAGTGAAAGAGGGCTCCCGAGGAACTATGGCTACACCTTC. It yields the protein CASSERGLPRNYGYTF.

The chain recombines TRBV7-9 with TRBJ2-7; 13 bases are a match to TRBD2. V shed 5 bases and J 6 bases; nucleotides not matched to a gene: 4. This CDR3 spans 14 amino acids. Germline V gene lookup returns CDR1 SEHNR and CDR2 FQNEAQ (reference sequence). In nucleotides, the CDR3 is TGTGCCAGCAGCCCGGGGACTAGCGGGGCCGAGCAGTACTTC. Protein: CASSPGTSGAEQYF.

Notes on this clone: Other DNA sequences in this sample translate to the same CDR3. This rearrangement joins TRBV11-2 to TRBJ2-7; 12 nucleotides align to TRBD2. CDR1 and CDR2 from the germline V gene are SGHAT and FQNNGV. The V gene end was trimmed by 5 bases and the J gene end by 5 bases; junction bases not matched to a gene: 7. The CDR3 extends over 15 amino acids. The CDR3 DNA reads TGTGCCAGCAGCGGAACGGGACTAGCGGGCCACGAGCAGTACTTC. Translating it yields CASSGTGLAGHEQYF.

The chain uses TRBV6-6 and TRBJ1-5; D is possibly TRBD1 (5 bases). CDR1 MNHNY and CDR2 SVGAGI come from the germline V gene (reference sequence). The CDR3 contains 15 residues. V gave up 2 bases and J gave up 0 bases, with 8 bases separating them. The CDR3 sequence is CASSYPDNSNQPQHF. DNA of the CDR3: TGTGCCAGCAGTTACCCGGACAATAGCAATCAGCCCCAGCATTTT.

For the CDR3, the DNA is TGCGCCAGCAGCCCGGTGGAGGGCTCTGGAAACACCATATATTTT. Its protein product is CASSPVEGSGNTIYF. V gene TRBV5-1 combines with J gene TRBJ1-3; D remains unclear. This CDR3 spans 15 amino acids. Trimming cost V 4 bases and J 0 bases, with 11 bases left between them. CDR1 SGHRS and CDR2 YFSETQ come from the germline V gene.

The chain carries TRBV25-1 and TRBJ2-1, with 14 bases that match TRBD2. V lost 2 bases, J lost 5 bases, and 2 bases stayed unmatched. Germline CDR1 is MGHDK and CDR2 is SYGVNS. The CDR3 contains 16 residues. The CDR3 DNA follows: TGTGCCAGCAGTGAACCGGGACTAGCGGGAGACAATGAGCAGTTCTTC. This sequence encodes CASSEPGLAGDNEQFF.

The rearrangement joins TRBV5-5 to TRBJ1-4; unclear D gene. The length of the CDR3 is 15 residues. Between the trimmed V and J ends, which lost 0 bases and 4 bases, there was a span of 10 bases. The germline V gene encodes CDR1 SGHKS and CDR2 YYEKEE (reference sequence). The CDR3 protein is CASSLAAGGNEKLFF. The CDR3 DNA is TGTGCCAGCAGCTTGGCGGCAGGTGGTAATGAAAAACTGTTTTTT.

The gene calls are TRBV7-2 and TRBJ1-1; 7 positions agree with TRBD1. In germline, CDR1 is SGHTA, CDR2 FQGNSA. Trimming cost V 2 bases and J 0 bases; bases outside gene matches: 6. The CDR3 consists of 16 residues. In nucleotides, the CDR3 is TGTGCCAGCAGCTTACACTACAGGGGACTGAACACTGAAGCTTTCTTT. Translating it yields CASSLHYRGLNTEAFF.

The sample holds a few counts of this clone. This chain joins TRBV7-3 and TRBJ2-2; no clear D. Trimming shortened V by 5 bases and J by 4 bases, and 8 bases separated the two germline ends. The germline CDR1 and CDR2 sequences are SGHTA and FQGTGA. CDR3 length: 13 residues. This CDR3 is CASSPKRTGELFF. CDR3 nucleotide sequence: TGTGCCAGCAGCCCAAAGCGCACCGGGGAGCTGTTTTTT. The variable domain in full, with the rest retrieved from reference TRBV7-3 and TRBJ2-2, is GAGVSQTPSNKVTEKGKYVELRCDPISGHTALYWYRQSLGQGPEFLIYFQGTGAADDSGLPNDRFFAVRPEGSVSTLKIQRTERGDSAVYLCASSPKRTGELFFGEGSRLTVL.